A single sample is the source of the 31 T cell receptor beta chains below, sequenced in a study of CD8 T cells in ankylosing spondylitis. MiXCR was run by TCRdb on the 5' RACE reads, yielding one entry per CDR3 protein. The table has roughly 230,000 distinct CDR3 sequences, over 15% seen once. What was sequenced was blood, either unsorted or a sorted T cell fraction (not recorded which). These receptors were collected from a male donor with ankylosing spondylitis or in good health (not recorded which).

This clonotype was seen a few times. This chain uses TRBV12-3 or TRBV12-4 with TRBJ2-5, with 7 bases lining up with TRBD2. The CDR3 loop spans 13 amino acids. V dropped 4 bases and J dropped 2; count of bases not matched to a gene: 1. Here the CDR3 DNA reads TGTGCCAGCAGTTACGGGGGGCAAGAGACCCAGTACTTC. Translating gives CASSYGGQETQYF.

In its sample, this clonotype was seen a few times. V usage is TRBV4-1 and J usage is TRBJ2-7; D possibly corresponds to TRBD1 (7 bases). Germline CDR1 and CDR2: MGHRA and YSYEKL. V gave up 4 bases and J gave up 10 bases, with 20 bases separating them. The CDR3 is 14 residues long. The CDR3 DNA sequence: TGCGCCAGCAGCCCGCGGGGACAGTTGGACCTACAGTACTTC. Translation: CASSPRGQLDLQYF.

The rearrangement uses TRBV3-1 and TRBJ2-7; D not certain. Per the germline V gene, CDR1 is LGHDT and CDR2 is YNNKEL (reference sequence). This CDR3 spans 12 amino acids. Trimming took off 4 bases at V and 3 bases at J, with 7 bases between the two ends. The chain's CDR3 is CASSRADYEQYF. DNA of the CDR3: TGTGCCAGCAGCCGGGCGGACTACGAGCAGTACTTC.

This clonotype has at least ten counts. V gene TRBV7-3 combines with J gene TRBJ2-1; D might be TRBD2 (5 bases). The V gene's germline CDR1 is SGHTA and CDR2 FQGTGA. This CDR3 region has 12 residues. V lost 2 bases to trimming and J lost 7 bases, with 6 bases between them. CDR3 sequence (DNA): TGTGCCAGCAGCTTACCGGGGAATGAGCAGTTCTTC. Amino acids: CASSLPGNEQFF.

V usage is TRBV5-4 and J usage is TRBJ2-6; 8 positions agree with TRBD1. CDR1 is SGHNT, CDR2 YYREEE, per germline (reference sequence). J lost 0 bases, V lost 3 bases, and 8 bases had no gene match. This CDR3 has 18 amino acids. The CDR3 sequence is CASSSDRADSSGANVLTF. The CDR3 DNA sequence: TGTGCCAGCAGCTCGGACAGGGCCGATAGCTCTGGGGCCAACGTCCTGACTTTC.

This chain links TRBV9 with TRBJ2-3; 7 bases are a match to TRBD2. Germline CDR1 reads SGDLS; CDR2 reads YYNGEE. The CDR3 length is 14 residues. The ends lost 2 bases at V and 6 bases at J; junction bases unmatched: 6. The CDR3 is CASSVRGRDDTQYF. The CDR3 DNA sequence: TGTGCCAGCAGCGTCCGGGGGAGGGACGATACGCAGTATTTT.

The CDR3 spells CASSLAPTGGYEQYF. Written as DNA, the CDR3 is TGTGCCAGCAGCTTGGCCCCGACAGGGGGCTACGAGCAGTACTTC. This chain connects TRBV5-5 to TRBJ2-7, with 9 positions matching TRBD1. The V gene's germline CDR1 is SGHKS and CDR2 YYEKEE (reference sequence). V shed 0 bases, J shed 3 bases, and the junction held 4 bases outside the gene matches. The CDR3 extends over 15 amino acids.

This clonotype appeared a few times. This chain connects TRBV27 to TRBJ2-7; no firm D call. Germline CDR1 reads MNHEY; CDR2 reads SMNVEV (reference sequence). The CDR3 is 12 residues long. The ends were cut back, 8 bases at V and 0 bases at J, with 8 bases in the middle. For the CDR3, the DNA is TGTGCCAGCGGATCCAGCTCCTACGAGCAGTACTTC. Residues: CASGSSSYEQYF.

This clonotype was found many times. This chain connects TRBV20-1 to TRBJ2-7, with 8 positions matching TRBD2. Germline assignment: CDR1 DFQATT and CDR2 SNEGSKA (reference sequence). The CDR3 spans 15 residues. The V and J ends lost 0 bases and 1 base, in that order; junction bases with no gene match: 5. Here the CDR3 reads CSARDTSGLSYEQYF. Here the CDR3 DNA reads TGCAGTGCTAGAGATACTAGCGGTCTTTCCTACGAGCAGTACTTC.

V is TRBV7-2 and J is TRBJ2-7, with a possible D match to TRBD1 (6 bases). The CDR3 extends over 14 amino acids. Germline assignment: CDR1 SGHTA and CDR2 FQGNSA. V was shortened by 1 base and J by 6 bases, with 13 bases between the two germline ends. This CDR3 reads CASSLDWGLSEQYF. For the CDR3, the DNA is TGTGCCAGCAGCTTAGATTGGGGGCTTAGCGAGCAGTACTTC.

The chain employs TRBV6-5 and TRBJ2-5; 7 bases align to TRBD2. Germline CDR1 reads MNHEY; CDR2 reads SVGAGI. The CDR3 loop spans 11 amino acids. The V and J ends lost 6 bases and 14 bases, in that order; junction bases with no gene match: 9. The CDR3 DNA reads TGTGCCAGCAGGACTGGACTAGAGTTCTACTTC. Its protein product is CASRTGLEFYF.

The sample holds a few counts of this clonotype. J is TRBJ2-1 and V is TRBV10-3; the D gene is possibly TRBD2 (5 bases). The germline gives CDR1 ENHRY, CDR2 SYGVKD. V lost 7 bases, J lost 5 bases, and 21 bases lay in between. The CDR3 covers 16 residues. The DNA for the CDR3 is TGTGCCATCACCCAACGAGGACTCGTCCGCGACAATGAGCAGTTCTTC. Encoded protein: CAITQRGLVRDNEQFF.

In this sample, this clonotype turned up many times. The rearrangement uses TRBV3-1 and TRBJ2-7, with 9 nucleotides matching TRBD2. Germline V gene sequence: CDR1 LGHDT, CDR2 YNNKEL (reference sequence). This CDR3 has 13 amino acids. Trimming removed 8 bases from V and 0 bases from J; junction bases left unmatched: 2. CDR3 amino acids: CASCSGSSYEQYF. The CDR3 coding sequence is TGTGCCAGCTGTAGCGGGAGCTCCTACGAGCAGTACTTC.

This clonotype was observed a handful of times. The DNA for the CDR3 is TGTGCCAGCAGCCCAACTGAGAGTAGTATCTACGAGCAGTACTTC. Translating gives CASSPTESSIYEQYF. This chain links TRBV4-2 with TRBJ2-7; D call uncertain. Germline V lookup: CDR1 LGHNA, CDR2 YNFKEQ. Trimming left V 4 bases short and J 3 bases short, with 16 bases between. CDR3 length equals 15 residues.

There are a few counts of this clonotype. The chain combines TRBV9 with TRBJ2-1; 7 bases are a match to TRBD2. The length of the CDR3 is 14 residues. Trimming took 6 bases from V and 4 from J; bases not matched to a gene: 7. Per germline, CDR1 SGDLS and CDR2 YYNGEE. DNA of the CDR3: TGTGCCAGCACGGGCGGGAGTAATTACAATGAGCAGTTCTTC. Amino acids: CASTGGSNYNEQFF. Supplemented by reference TRBV9 and TRBJ2-1, the full variable domain reads DSGVTQTPKHLITATGQRVTLRCSPRSGDLSVYWYQQSLDQGLQFLIQYYNGEERAKGNILERFSAQQFPDLHSELNLSSLELGDSALYFCASTGGSNYNEQFFGPGTRLTVL.

In the case of this clonotype: This sequence may be a read error, since a much larger clone differs from it by one base. The chain recombines TRBV4-1 with TRBJ2-5, with a tentative D call TRBD1 (6 bases). The J call may be mistaken, given a closer DNA end match to TRBJ2-1. In germline, CDR1 is MGHRA, CDR2 YSYEKL. There are 15 residues in the CDR3. Here the CDR3 reads CASSQDSPGQETQFF. The CDR3 nucleotides are TGCGCCAGCAGCCAAGATTCTCCGGGACAAGAGACCCAGTTCTTC.

J is TRBJ1-1 and V is TRBV4-1; D is perhaps TRBD1 (6 bases). Trimming cost V 1 base and J 6 bases, with 24 bases left between them. CDR3 length equals 18 residues. Germline-derived CDR1 and CDR2 are MGHRA and YSYEKL. The CDR3, as DNA: TGCGCCAGCAGCCAAGGCATCATACTGGGACAAGCAATCGCTGAAGCTTTCTTT. As protein: CASSQGIILGQAIAEAFF.

This clonotype has a handful of counts. The genes are TRBV4-1 and TRBJ2-7, with 13 bases identical to TRBD2. The CDR3 is 14 residues long. V gave up 3 bases and J gave up 9 bases; unmatched junction bases: 5. CDR1 and CDR2 from the germline V gene are MGHRA and YSYEKL. The CDR3 sequence is CASSQGLAGRLQYF. In DNA form, the CDR3 reads TGCGCCAGCAGCCAGGGACTAGCGGGGAGATTGCAGTACTTC.

The rearrangement uses TRBV25-1 and TRBJ2-1; possibly TRBD1 for D (8 bases). CDR1 is MGHDK and CDR2 is SYGVNS in the germline V gene. Trimming removed 7 bases from V and 5 bases from J, with 15 bases in between. There are 14 residues in the CDR3. The CDR3 coding sequence is TGTGCCAGCAAACAGGGGGGGGCCAACAATGAGCAGTTCTTC. Translated: CASKQGGANNEQFF.

This clonotype has more than one count but fewer than ten. The rearrangement links TRBV7-2 to TRBJ1-2; no clear D. The V end lost 10 bases, the J end lost 3 bases, and 15 bases lay between the germline ends. The germline gives CDR1 SGHTA, CDR2 FQGNSA. The CDR3 totals 13 residues. The CDR3 loop is CATRYDFDYGYTF. DNA for the CDR3: TGTGCCACCCGGTATGACTTTGACTATGGCTACACCTTC.

This clonotype has a handful of counts. The chain links TRBV25-1 to TRBJ2-1; 10 bases are shared with TRBD2. Per germline, CDR1 MGHDK and CDR2 SYGVNS. The CDR3 contains 15 residues. The junction had 4 bases not matched to a gene; V was cut back by 3 bases and J by 5 bases. CDR3 region: CASSDLAGADNEQFF. DNA for the CDR3: TGTGCCAGCAGTGACCTAGCGGGAGCTGACAATGAGCAGTTCTTC.

This clonotype occurred once. This sequence joins TRBV20-1 and TRBJ1-2; a weak D match, TRBD1 (5 bases). V lost 0 bases and J 4 bases, leaving 15 bases between the germline ends. The CDR3 covers 15 residues. Germline lookup yields CDR1 DFQATT and CDR2 SNEGSKA (reference sequence). The CDR3 region has the DNA TGCAGTGCTAGAGATCCCGCGGGGCACAGCTATGGCTACACCTTC. Translating gives CSARDPAGHSYGYTF.

This clonotype has more than one count but fewer than ten. This chain links TRBV20-1 with TRBJ2-5; 10 bases line up with TRBD1. V lost 5 bases to trimming and J lost 3 bases; unmatched junction nucleotides: 9. This CDR3 comprises 15 residues. Germline V CDR1 and CDR2: DFQATT, SNEGSKA (reference sequence). For the CDR3, the DNA is TGCAGTGCTGAGGACCTAGGACAGGGGGAAGAGACCCAGTACTTC. Translating gives CSAEDLGQGEETQYF.

J is TRBJ1-5 and V is TRBV27; D not resolved. The CDR3 has 15 amino acids. Germline CDR1 reads MNHEY; CDR2 reads SMNVEV (reference sequence). V gave up 0 bases and J gave up 0 bases, with 6 bases separating them. The CDR3 nucleotides are TGTGCCAGCAGTTTATCGGCAGGTAGCAATCAGCCCCAGCATTTT. The encoded protein is CASSLSAGSNQPQHF.

V usage is TRBV4-1 and J usage is TRBJ2-3; D gene unclear. The germline V gene has CDR1 MGHRA and CDR2 YSYEKL. V lost 0 bases, J lost 6 bases, and 10 bases lay in between. The CDR3 is 14 residues long. CDR3 sequence (DNA): TGCGCCAGCAGCCAAGATGTAAGGATGGATACGCAGTATTTT. Translation gives CASSQDVRMDTQYF.

This clonotype was counted once. The rearrangement uses TRBV3-1 and TRBJ2-1; TRBD2 matches 13 bases. The length of the CDR3 is 19 residues. Germline loops: CDR1 LGHDT, CDR2 YNNKEL (reference sequence). The V and J ends lost 1 base and 1 base, in that order; junction bases with no gene match: 7. The CDR3 loop reads CASSQALTSGRQSYNEQFF. The CDR3 bases are TGTGCCAGCAGCCAAGCGTTGACTAGCGGGAGGCAATCCTACAATGAGCAGTTCTTC.

This clonotype was seen at least ten times. The V and J genes are TRBV7-2 and TRBJ2-7; 7 nucleotides align to TRBD1. The length of the CDR3 is 15 residues. V dropped 0 bases and J dropped 2; count of bases not matched to a gene: 4. CDR1 SGHTA and CDR2 FQGNSA come from the germline V gene. This chain's CDR3 is CASSLATGTPYEQYF. The CDR3 DNA is TGTGCCAGCAGCTTAGCGACAGGGACCCCCTACGAGCAGTACTTC.

This clonotype was seen a handful of times. The rearrangement links TRBV29-1 to TRBJ2-1; D gene ambiguous. The CDR3 runs 15 residues. Trimming pared 0 bases from V and 0 bases from J, leaving 9 bases between. Germline values: CDR1 SQVTM, CDR2 ANQGSEA. The CDR3 DNA sequence: TGCAGCGTTGAAGAAGGCGGAAGCTCCTACAATGAGCAGTTCTTC. It encodes CSVEEGGSSYNEQFF.

A note on this clonotype: One junction end does not reproduce the germline sequence, and a read error may be involved. This chain uses TRBV20-1 with TRBJ1-3; tentative D call: TRBD1 (6 bases). Germline V gene sequence: CDR1 DFQATT, CDR2 SNEGSKA (reference sequence). The CDR3 spans 16 residues. The CDR3 region has the DNA TGCAGTGCTACCAGAAAGACAGGAATCTCTGGAAACCCCATCTATTTT. Its protein product is CSATRKTGISGNPIYF.

Comments on this clonotype: One end of the junction varies from germline; a read error may be responsible. The chain combines TRBV3-1 with TRBJ2-3; D perhaps matches TRBD2 (6 bases). Germline V gene data show CDR1 as LGHDT and CDR2 as YNNKEL (reference sequence). The CDR3 extends over 15 amino acids. The CDR3 reads CASCQQEGYTDTQYF. The DNA of the CDR3 is TGTGCCAGCTGCCAACAGGAGGGTTACACAGATACGCAGTATTTT.

This chain uses TRBV6-2 or TRBV6-3 with TRBJ2-3; TRBD1 aligns across 7 bases. The CDR3 is made up of 15 amino acids. Looked up from germline, CDR1 is MNHEY and CDR2 is SVGEGT. V was pared by 2 bases and J by 5 bases, with 7 bases of the junction left unmatched. The CDR3 DNA reads TGTGCCAGCAGTTACCCGACAGGGTTTTTAGATACGCAGTATTTT. The encoded protein is CASSYPTGFLDTQYF.